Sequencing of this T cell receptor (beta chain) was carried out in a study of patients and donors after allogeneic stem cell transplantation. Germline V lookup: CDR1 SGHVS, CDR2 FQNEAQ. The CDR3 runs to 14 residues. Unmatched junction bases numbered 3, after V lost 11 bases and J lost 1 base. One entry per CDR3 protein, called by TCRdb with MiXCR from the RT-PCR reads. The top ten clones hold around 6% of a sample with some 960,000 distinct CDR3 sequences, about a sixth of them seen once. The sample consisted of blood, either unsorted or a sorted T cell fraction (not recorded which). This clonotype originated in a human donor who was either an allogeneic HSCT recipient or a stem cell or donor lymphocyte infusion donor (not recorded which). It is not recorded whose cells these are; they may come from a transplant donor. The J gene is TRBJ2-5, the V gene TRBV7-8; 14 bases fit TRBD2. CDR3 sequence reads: CAAGTSGSQETQYF. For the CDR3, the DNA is TGTGCCGCCGGGACTAGCGGGAGCCAAGAGACCCAGTACTTC. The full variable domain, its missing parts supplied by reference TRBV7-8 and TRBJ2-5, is GAGVSQSPRYKVAKRGQDVALRCDPISGHVSLFWYQQALGQGPEFLTYFQNEAQLDKSGLPSDRFFAERPEGSVSTLKIQRTQQEDSAVYLCAAGTSGSQETQYFGPGTRLLVL.